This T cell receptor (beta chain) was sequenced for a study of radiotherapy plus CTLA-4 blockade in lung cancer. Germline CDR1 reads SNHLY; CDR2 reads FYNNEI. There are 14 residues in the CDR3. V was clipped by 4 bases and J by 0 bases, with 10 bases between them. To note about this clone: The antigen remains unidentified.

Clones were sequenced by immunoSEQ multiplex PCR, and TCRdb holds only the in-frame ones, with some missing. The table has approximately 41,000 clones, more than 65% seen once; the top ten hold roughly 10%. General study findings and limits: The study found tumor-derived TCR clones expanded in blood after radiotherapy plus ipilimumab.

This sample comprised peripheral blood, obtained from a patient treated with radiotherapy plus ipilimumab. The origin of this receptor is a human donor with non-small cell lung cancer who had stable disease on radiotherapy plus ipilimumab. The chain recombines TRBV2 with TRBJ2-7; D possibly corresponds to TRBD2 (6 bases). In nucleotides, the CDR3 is TGTGCCAGCAGTGCTAGGCGGGGCTCCTACGAGCAGTACTTC. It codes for CASSARRGSYEQYF. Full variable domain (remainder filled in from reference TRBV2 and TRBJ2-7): EPEVTQTPSHQVTQMGQEVILRCVPISNHLYFYWYRQILGQKVEFLVSFYNNEISEKSEIFDDQFSVERPDGSNFTLKIRSTKLEDSAMYFCASSARRGSYEQYFGPGTRLTVT.